This TCR beta chain was identified in a study of shared T cell receptors in the human thymus (dated by TCRdb to the early 2020s). About the investigation overall: The study investigated the way shared, self-reactive T-cell receptor alpha chains are produced in the human thymus.

This clone appeared a single time. Its binding antigen is unknown. Within one base of it there is no much larger clone, and no base qualities were kept. Based on the germline V gene (reference sequence), the CDR1 and CDR2 sequences are LNHNV and YYDKDF. Relative to germline, V is missing 0 bases and J is missing 0 bases, with 14 bases of the junction outside any gene match. The CDR3 sequence holds 19 residues, the cysteine and phenylalanine included. The only DNA kept is the CDR3, 57 bases in frame from the first base. The library came from the immunoSEQ multiplex PCR assay. This is the immuneACCESS table as TCRdb keeps it, with only in-frame sequences that have V and J called. A part of the clones is gone; compared with another copy, unresolved V genes explain less than half, and the rest is unexplained. The sample table holds 600,000 or so clones, of which 80% to 90% were seen once. Approximately 0.0097% of the sample is taken by the ten largest.

The same data also contributed to another study, on human thymus T cells. In that second paper, the authors write: The donors were immunologically healthy infants in Finland who had open corrective cardiac surgery for congenital heart defects. Thymus tissue was collected as surgical resects that were removed during corrective cardiac surgery. V and J gene segment usage appeared biased in both thymic and peripheral blood repertoires. According to the related research, thymic TCR repertoires were highly overlapping among unrelated individuals. The study used 7 to 9 infant thymus samples plus four related peripheral blood samples to characterize TCR alpha and beta repertoires. Donor ages ranging from roughly 6 to 244 days were recorded, and 5 to 7 male and a couple of female infants were included in the cohort. Thymocytes were released mechanically from tissue and stored at -70 °C as pellets of roughly 8.5-32 million cells. A QIAsymphony instrument was used to extract genomic DNA from frozen cell pellets. The immunoSEQ multiplex PCR assay was used to amplify the TCRB and TCRAD loci from a standardized amount of quality-controlled genomic DNA. The amplicons covered the V(D)J region and were long enough to include the CDR3 and to identify the V and J genes. The commercial immunoSEQ service was used to sequence amplicons on an Illumina platform. Primer bias and sequencing errors were corrected as previously described, and TCRAD and TCRB were defined on the basis of the IMGT database. Analysis of the repertoires was done with immunoSEQ Analyzer 3.0 and VDJTools and included basic statistics, V/J segment usage, diversity estimates, rarefaction and pairwise overlap. Diversity was estimated with Chao1, ChaoE, Efron-Thisted, Shannon and inverse Simpson indices, and also on datasets down-sampled to the smallest sample. Repertoire overlap used strict matching of CDR3 nucleotide sequence, V gene and J gene, with Jaccard-based multidimensional scaling clustering. Thymus samples yielded on average around 810,000 unique TCRB clonotypes, compared with 70,000 to 85,000 from blood samples.

The origin of this receptor is a boy less than two years old with a congenital heart defect. Donor details come from another sample of the same person, matched by shared clones. Sequenced: thymocytes. The sequence joins TRBV15 to TRBJ2-7; 7 middle bases align to TRBD1. The nucleotides read TGTGCCACCAGCAGAGATGTTGGCACAGGGGCAGGGACCTCCTACGAGCAGTACTTC. Its coded protein is CATSRDVGTGAGTSYEQYF.